The present T cell receptor (beta chain) was sequenced within a study of blood T cell repertoires in COVID-19. Study details: COVID-19 samples, acute and convalescent, were from the United States, Italy and Spain. The cDNA or gDNA used as material had been derived from T cells, B-cell-depleted T cells, or PBMCs.

In the source study's methods: Amplified reference gene primers provided the basis for estimating nucleated cell counts. Method: immunoSEQ multiplex PCR; TCRdb's copy keeps in-frame clones and lacks some. That table furnishes V, J and clone size, whereas the DNA furnished D and trimming. The data show roughly 280,000 clones, with about nine tenths seen just once and approximately 2.2% held by the top ten. CDR3 size: 16 residues. V lost 3 bases and J lost 1; bases outside the gene matches: 5. Per germline, CDR1 SGHDT and CDR2 YYEEEE. This chain joins TRBV5-6 and TRBJ2-1; 9 nucleotides align to TRBD2. The sample consisted of peripheral blood. The sequence was collected from a man aged 50-60 years with acute or convalescent COVID-19. The CDR3 DNA sequence: TGTGCCAGCAGCTCCGCGGGGGGGTCATCCTACAATGAGCAGTTCTTC. It is translated as CASSSAGGSSYNEQFF.